This is a list of T cell receptor beta chains from one sample in a study of blood T cell repertoires in COVID-19. Sequenced by immunoSEQ multiplex PCR; TCRdb stores in-frame clones only, minus some. The table records tens of thousands of clones, more than 70% of them present only once. The sample consisted of peripheral blood. The source of these receptors is a man in his forties or fifties with COVID-19, enrolled during active disease. The CDR3 runs from the conserved cysteine through the conserved F or W.

V	length	J	CDR3
TRBV29-1	14	TRBJ1-3	CSVEMGQGRNTIYF
TRBV9	15	TRBJ1-3	CASSVGQGSGNTIYF
TRBV6-1	18	TRBJ1-6	CASSEDGATSSYNSPLHF
TRBV7-2	11	TRBJ2-1	CASSTGLEQFF
TRBV7-2	16	TRBJ2-1	CASSSLSGGAYNEQFF
TRBV28	18	TRBJ1-6	CASSLENTGTPIISPLHF
TRBV9	13	TRBJ1-2	CASSVTENYGYTF
TRBV20-1	12	TRBJ1-2	CSASRRGPGYTF
TRBV27	14	TRBJ1-4	CASSFQGGNEKLFF
TRBV6-5	14	TRBJ1-1	CASSYGRVNTEAFF
TRBV2	14	TRBJ2-1	CASRVLATYNEQFF
TRBV15	14	TRBJ1-4	CATSRDMTGEKLFF
TRBV9	16	TRBJ1-2	CASSVAPDRGNGGYTF